This TCR beta chain was retrieved from a study of shared clonotypes between healthy human individuals. Within Nashville, Tennessee resided all donors, each a Caucasian adult. CD4+ cells underwent separation, giving CD45RA+ naive and CD45RA-negative memory subsets. Each subset's genomic DNA was split evenly across several immunoSEQ plates. The table came from immunoSEQ multiplex PCR; TCRdb's copy has only in-frame clones and leaves some out. The sample lists about 1 million clones; around 76% were seen once. Sequencing used memory CD4+ T cells sorted from blood. Subset: CD45RA-negative fraction. This sequence was found in a man aged 18-30 years in good health.

CDR3 DNA: TGTGCCAGCTCAAGGCCCACTAGCGGTCCGAAGTTCTTC. Protein product: CASSRPTSGPKFF. The J gene is TRBJ2-1, the V gene TRBV5-6; 8 nucleotides match TRBD2. CDR3 size: 13 residues. Germline V CDR1 and CDR2: SGHDT, YYEEEE. Unmatched junction bases numbered 14, after V lost 7 bases and J lost 14 bases.